This T cell receptor beta chain came from a study of blood T cell repertoires in COVID-19. Study details: The United States, Italy and Spain provided the acute and convalescent COVID-19 samples. PBMCs, B-cell-depleted T cells, or T cells provided the cDNA or gDNA that made up the material.

Study processing details: Amplifying reference gene primers gave estimates of nucleated cell counts. Assay used: immunoSEQ multiplex PCR; TCRdb lists only in-frame clones, some missing. That table is the source of V, J and clone size, and D and trimming were worked out from the DNA. The data hold about 150,000 clones, with about nine tenths observed a single time. In germline, CDR1 is GTSNPN, CDR2 SVGIG (reference sequence). V shed 0 bases and J 6 bases; nucleotides not matched to a gene: 11. This CDR3 has 15 residues. The count of this clone is one. The source is an elderly man with acute or convalescent COVID-19. V usage is TRBV30 and J usage is TRBJ2-7, with TRBD2 matching over 7 bases. The sample taken for sequencing was peripheral blood. This chain's CDR3 is CAWSVRASGGREQYF. CDR3 DNA: TGTGCCTGGAGTGTACGGGCTAGCGGAGGTCGCGAGCAGTACTTC.